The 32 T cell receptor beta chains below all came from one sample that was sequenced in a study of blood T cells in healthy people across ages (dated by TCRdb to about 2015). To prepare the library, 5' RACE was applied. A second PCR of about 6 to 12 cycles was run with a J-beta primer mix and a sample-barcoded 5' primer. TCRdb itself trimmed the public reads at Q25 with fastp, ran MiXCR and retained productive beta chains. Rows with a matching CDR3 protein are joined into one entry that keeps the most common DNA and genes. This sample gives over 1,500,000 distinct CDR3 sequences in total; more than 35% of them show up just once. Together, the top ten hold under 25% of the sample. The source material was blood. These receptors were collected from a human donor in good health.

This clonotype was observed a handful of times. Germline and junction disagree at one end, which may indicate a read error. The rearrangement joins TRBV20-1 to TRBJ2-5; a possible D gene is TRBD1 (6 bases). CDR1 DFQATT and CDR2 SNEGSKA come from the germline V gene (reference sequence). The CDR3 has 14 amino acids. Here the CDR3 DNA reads TGCAGTGTTAGACCCGGGACATCCCGAGAGACCCAGTACTTC. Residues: CSVRPGTSRETQYF.

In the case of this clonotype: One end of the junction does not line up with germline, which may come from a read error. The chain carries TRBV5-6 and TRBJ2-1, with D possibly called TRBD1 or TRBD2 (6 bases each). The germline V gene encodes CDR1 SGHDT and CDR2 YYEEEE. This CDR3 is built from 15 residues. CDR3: CAGSRGLKGSDERFF. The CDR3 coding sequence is TGTGCCGGCAGCAGGGGACTCAAGGGGAGCGATGAGCGGTTCTTC.

The CDR3 spells CASSPREGFSEQYF. The CDR3 DNA is TGTGCCAGCAGCCCGAGGGAGGGGTTTAGCGAGCAGTACTTC. The chain couples TRBV7-2 to TRBJ2-7, with 7 bases aligning to TRBD2. CDR3 size: 14 residues. J gave up 6 bases and V 5 bases, and 10 bases lay outside the gene matches. Looked up from germline, CDR1 is SGHTA and CDR2 is FQGNSA.

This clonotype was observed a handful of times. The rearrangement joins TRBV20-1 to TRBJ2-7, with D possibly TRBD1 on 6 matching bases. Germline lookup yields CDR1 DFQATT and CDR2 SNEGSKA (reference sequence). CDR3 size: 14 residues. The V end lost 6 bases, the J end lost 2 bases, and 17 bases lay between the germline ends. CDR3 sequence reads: CSAPYRQGPYEQYF. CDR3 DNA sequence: TGCAGTGCGCCATATCGGCAGGGGCCCTACGAGCAGTACTTC.

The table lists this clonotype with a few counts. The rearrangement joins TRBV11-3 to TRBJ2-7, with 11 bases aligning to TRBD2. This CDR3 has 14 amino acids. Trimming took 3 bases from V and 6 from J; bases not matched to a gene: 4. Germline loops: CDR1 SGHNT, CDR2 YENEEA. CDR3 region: CASSFSGGAREQYF. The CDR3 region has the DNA TGTGCCAGCAGCTTTAGCGGGGGGGCGCGCGAGCAGTACTTC.

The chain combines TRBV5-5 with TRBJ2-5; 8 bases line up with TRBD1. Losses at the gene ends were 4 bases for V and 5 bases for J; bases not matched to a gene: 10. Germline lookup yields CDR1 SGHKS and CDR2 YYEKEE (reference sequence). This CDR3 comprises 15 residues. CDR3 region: CASSQQVDRAETQYF. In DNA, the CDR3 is TGTGCCAGCAGCCAGCAGGTGGACAGGGCGGAGACCCAGTACTTC. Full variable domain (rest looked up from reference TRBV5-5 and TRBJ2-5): DAGVTQSPTHLIKTRGQQVTLRCSPISGHKSVSWYQQVLGQGPQFIFQYYEKEERGRGNFPDRFSARQFPNYSSELNVNALLLGDSALYLCASSQQVDRAETQYFGPGTRLLVL.

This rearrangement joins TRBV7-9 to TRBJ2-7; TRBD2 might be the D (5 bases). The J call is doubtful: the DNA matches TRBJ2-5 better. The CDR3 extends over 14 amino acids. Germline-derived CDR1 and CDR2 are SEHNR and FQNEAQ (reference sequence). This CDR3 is CASSLDQRQETQYF. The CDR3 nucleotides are TGTGCCAGCAGCTTAGATCAGCGGCAGGAGACCCAGTACTTC.

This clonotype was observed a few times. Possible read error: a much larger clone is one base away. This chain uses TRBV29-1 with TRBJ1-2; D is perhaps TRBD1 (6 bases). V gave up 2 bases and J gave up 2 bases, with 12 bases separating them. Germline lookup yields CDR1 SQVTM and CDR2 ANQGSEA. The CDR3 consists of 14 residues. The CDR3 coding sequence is TGCAGCGTTGAATGGGGGGCGGAAAACTATGGCTACACCTTC. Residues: CSVEWGAENYGYTF.

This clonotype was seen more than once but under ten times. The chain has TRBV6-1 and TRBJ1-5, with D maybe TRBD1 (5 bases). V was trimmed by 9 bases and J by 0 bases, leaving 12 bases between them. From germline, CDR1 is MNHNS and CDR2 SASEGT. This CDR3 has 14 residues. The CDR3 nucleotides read TGTGCCAGTGAACAGGTACATAGCAATCAGCCCCAGCATTTT. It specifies CASEQVHSNQPQHF.

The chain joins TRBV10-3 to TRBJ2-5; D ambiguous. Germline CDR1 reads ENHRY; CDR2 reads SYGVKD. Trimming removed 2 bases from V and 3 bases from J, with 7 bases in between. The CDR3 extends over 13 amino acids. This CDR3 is CAISEPHEETQYF. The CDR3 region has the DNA TGTGCCATCAGTGAGCCACACGAAGAGACCCAGTACTTC.

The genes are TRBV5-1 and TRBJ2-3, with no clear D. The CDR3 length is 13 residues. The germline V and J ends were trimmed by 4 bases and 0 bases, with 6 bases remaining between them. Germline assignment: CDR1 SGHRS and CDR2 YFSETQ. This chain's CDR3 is CASSAMSTDTQYF. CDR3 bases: TGCGCCAGCAGCGCCATGAGCACAGATACGCAGTATTTT.

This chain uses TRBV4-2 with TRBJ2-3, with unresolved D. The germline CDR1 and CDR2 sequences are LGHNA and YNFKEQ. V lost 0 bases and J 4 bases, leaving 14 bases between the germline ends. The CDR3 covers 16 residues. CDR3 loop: CASSQDRRLTADTQYF. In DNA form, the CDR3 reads TGTGCCAGCAGCCAAGATCGGCGGCTGACCGCAGATACGCAGTATTTT.

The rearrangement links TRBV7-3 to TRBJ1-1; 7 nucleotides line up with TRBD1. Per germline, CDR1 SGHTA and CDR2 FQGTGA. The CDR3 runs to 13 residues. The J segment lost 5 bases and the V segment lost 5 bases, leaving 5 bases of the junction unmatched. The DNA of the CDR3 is TGTGCCAGCAGCCGATACAGGGGTACTGAAGCTTTCTTT. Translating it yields CASSRYRGTEAFF.

CDR3 coding DNA: TGTGCCAGCAGTTTACAGCGCGAAGTAATATCCACAGATACGCAGTATTTT. This codes for CASSLQREVISTDTQYF. The chain carries TRBV27 and TRBJ2-3; D is ambiguous. This CDR3 contains 17 residues. The V gene lost 2 bases and the J gene lost 2 bases, with 17 bases spanning the gap. CDR1 is MNHEY and CDR2 is SMNVEV in the germline V gene (reference sequence).

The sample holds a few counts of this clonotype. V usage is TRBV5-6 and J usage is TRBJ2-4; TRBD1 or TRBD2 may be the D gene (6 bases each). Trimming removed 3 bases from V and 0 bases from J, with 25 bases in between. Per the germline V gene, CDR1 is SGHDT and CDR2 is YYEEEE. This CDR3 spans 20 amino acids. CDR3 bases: TGTGCCAGCAGCTCTTTATCTCGGGGGCCCACCTTTCTAGCCAAAAACATTCAGTACTTC. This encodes CASSSLSRGPTFLAKNIQYF.

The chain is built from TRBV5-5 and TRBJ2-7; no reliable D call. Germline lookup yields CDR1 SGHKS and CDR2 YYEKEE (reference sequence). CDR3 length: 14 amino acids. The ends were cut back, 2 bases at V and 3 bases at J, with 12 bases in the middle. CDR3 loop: CASSLLGRNYEQYF. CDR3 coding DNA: TGTGCCAGCAGCTTACTTGGACGGAACTACGAGCAGTACTTC.

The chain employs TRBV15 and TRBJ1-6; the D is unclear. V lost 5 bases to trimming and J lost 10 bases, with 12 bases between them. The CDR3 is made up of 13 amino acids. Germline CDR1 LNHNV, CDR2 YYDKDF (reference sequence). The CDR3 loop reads CATSAETESPLHF. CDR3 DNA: TGTGCCACCAGCGCCGAGACGGAATCACCCCTCCACTTT.

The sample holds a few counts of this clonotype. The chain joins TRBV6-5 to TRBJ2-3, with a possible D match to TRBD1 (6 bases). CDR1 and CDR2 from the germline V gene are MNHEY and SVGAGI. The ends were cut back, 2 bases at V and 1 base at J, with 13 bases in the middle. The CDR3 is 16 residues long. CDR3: CASSYVGGSGTDTQYF. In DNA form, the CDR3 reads TGTGCCAGCAGTTACGTTGGGGGCTCTGGCACAGATACGCAGTATTTT.

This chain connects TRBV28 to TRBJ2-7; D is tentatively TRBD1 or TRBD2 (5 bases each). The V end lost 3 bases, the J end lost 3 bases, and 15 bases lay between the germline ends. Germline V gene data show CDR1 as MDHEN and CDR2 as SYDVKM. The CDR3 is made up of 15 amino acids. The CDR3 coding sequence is TGTGCCAGCAGTTTTAGAGGGACCGAGTTCTACGAGCAGTACTTC. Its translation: CASSFRGTEFYEQYF.

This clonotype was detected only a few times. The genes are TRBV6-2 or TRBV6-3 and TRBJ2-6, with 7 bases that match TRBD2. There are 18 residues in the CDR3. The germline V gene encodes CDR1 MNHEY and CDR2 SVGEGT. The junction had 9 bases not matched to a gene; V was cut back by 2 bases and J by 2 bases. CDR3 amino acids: CASSYDRVREAGANVLTF. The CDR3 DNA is TGTGCCAGCAGTTACGATCGGGTCCGGGAGGCTGGGGCCAACGTCCTGACTTTC.

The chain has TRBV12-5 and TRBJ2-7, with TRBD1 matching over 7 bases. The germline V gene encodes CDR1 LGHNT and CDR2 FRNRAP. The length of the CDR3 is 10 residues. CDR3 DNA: TGTGGAGGGGGCAGGGACGGGCAGTACTTC. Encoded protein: CGGGRDGQYF.

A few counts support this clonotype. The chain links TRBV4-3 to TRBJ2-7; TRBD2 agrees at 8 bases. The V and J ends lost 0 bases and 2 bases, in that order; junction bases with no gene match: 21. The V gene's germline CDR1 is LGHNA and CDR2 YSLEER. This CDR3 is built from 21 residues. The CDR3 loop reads CASSQEVGAGVFHENTYEQYF. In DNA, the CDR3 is TGCGCCAGCAGCCAAGAAGTGGGAGCGGGGGTTTTCCATGAGAACACCTACGAGCAGTACTTC.

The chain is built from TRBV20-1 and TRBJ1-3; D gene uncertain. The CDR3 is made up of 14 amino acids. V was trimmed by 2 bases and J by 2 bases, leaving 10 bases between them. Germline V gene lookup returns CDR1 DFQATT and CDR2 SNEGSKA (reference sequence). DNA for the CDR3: TGCAGTGCTAGACCCCTTGGAGCTGGAAACACCATATATTTT. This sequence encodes CSARPLGAGNTIYF.

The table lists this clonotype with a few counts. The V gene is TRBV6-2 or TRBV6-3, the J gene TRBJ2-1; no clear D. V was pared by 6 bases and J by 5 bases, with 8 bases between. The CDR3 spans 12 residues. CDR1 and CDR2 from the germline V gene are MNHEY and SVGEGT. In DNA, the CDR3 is TGTGCCAGCAGGGGATTCAACAATGAGCAGTTCTTC. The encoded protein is CASRGFNNEQFF.

This CDR3 reads CASSQAPLQEQYF. As DNA, the CDR3 is TGTGCCAGCAGCCAAGCCCCCTTGCAGGAGCAGTACTTC. The chain recombines TRBV4-2 with TRBJ2-4; no firm D call. CDR1 is LGHNA and CDR2 is YNFKEQ in the germline V gene. V was trimmed by 1 base and J by 13 bases, leaving 14 bases between them. This CDR3 has 13 residues.

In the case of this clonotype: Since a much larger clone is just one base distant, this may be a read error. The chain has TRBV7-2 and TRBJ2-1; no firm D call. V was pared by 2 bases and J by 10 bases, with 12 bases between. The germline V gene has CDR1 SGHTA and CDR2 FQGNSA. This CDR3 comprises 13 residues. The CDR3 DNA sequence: TGTGCCAGCAGCTTACGGGTCACCTACGAGCAGTTCTTC. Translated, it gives CASSLRVTYEQFF.

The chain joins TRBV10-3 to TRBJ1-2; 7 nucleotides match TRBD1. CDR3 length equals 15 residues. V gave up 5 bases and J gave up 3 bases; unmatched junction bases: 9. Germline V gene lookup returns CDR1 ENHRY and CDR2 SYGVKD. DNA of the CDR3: TGTGCCATCAGTCGACAGGGACAACGGGACTATGGCTACACCTTC. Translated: CAISRQGQRDYGYTF.

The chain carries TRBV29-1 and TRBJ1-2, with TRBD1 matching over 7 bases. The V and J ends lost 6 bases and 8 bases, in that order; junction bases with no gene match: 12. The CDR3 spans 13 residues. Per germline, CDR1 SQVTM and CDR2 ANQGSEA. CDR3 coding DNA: TGCAGCGTGGAAATGGACAGGAAGGTGGGCTACACCTTC. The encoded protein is CSVEMDRKVGYTF.

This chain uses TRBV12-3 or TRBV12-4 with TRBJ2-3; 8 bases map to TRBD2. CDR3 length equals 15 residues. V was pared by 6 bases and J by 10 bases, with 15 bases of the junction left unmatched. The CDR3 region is CASSQAGVSADAQYF. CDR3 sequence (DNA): TGTGCCAGCAGCCAAGCGGGGGTTAGCGCTGATGCGCAGTATTTT.

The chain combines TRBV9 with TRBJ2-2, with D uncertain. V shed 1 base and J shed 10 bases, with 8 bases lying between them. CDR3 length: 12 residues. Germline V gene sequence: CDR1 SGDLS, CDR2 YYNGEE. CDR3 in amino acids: CASSVYSEELFF. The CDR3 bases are TGTGCCAGCAGCGTATATTCCGAGGAGCTGTTTTTT.

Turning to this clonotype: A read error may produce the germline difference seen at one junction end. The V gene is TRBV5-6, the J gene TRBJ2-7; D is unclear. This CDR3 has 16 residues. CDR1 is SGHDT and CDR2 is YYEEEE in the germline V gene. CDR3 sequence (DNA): TGTGCCAGCAGCCCCATTCGACCGGTCCAGGCTCTCGAGCGGTACTTC. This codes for CASSPIRPVQALERYF.

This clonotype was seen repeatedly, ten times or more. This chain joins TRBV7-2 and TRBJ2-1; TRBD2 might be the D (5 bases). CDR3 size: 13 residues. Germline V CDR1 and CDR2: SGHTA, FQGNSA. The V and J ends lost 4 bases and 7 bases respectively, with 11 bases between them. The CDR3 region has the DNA TGTGCCAGCAGCTCGCGCGGAGGAAATGAGCAGTTCTTC. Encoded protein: CASSSRGGNEQFF. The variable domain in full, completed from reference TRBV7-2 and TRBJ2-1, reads GAGVSQSPSNKVTEKGKDVELRCDPISGHTALYWYRQSLGQGLEFLIYFQGNSAPDKSGLPSDRFSAERTGGSVSTLTIQRTQQEDSAVYLCASSSRGGNEQFFGPGTRLTVL.